The sequence of this TCR beta chain was determined in a study of cytomegalovirus exposure and HLA in healthy donors (dated by TCRdb to 2016 to 2017). Describing the broader study: An earlier analysis of roughly 500 of the donors reported more than 250 Gb of sequence data and some 120 million unique TCR beta sequences from roughly 200 million T cells. Roughly 300 gigabases of sequencing data and around 90 million unique TCR sequences made up an early release that covered some 640 HLA-typed donors. Of the 300 to 500 genotyped donors, 75% to 85% were placed in the genetic ancestry cluster associated with self-reported Caucasian donors. The aim of the study was to test whether cataloging public T cell receptors could identify signatures of past pathogen exposure. The T cell repertoires of under 750 subjects were profiled by immunosequencing and related to cytomegalovirus serostatus. A separate validation cohort of approximately 130 different subjects was used in addition to the roughly 670-subject first cohort. High-throughput TCR immunosequencing, statistical association of individual TCRs with disease status, and machine learning were combined to predict cytomegalovirus infection status. A later analysis re-analyzed previously published TCR beta repertoires from approximately 700 donors and added high-resolution HLA genotyping to study TCR occurrence patterns. Rather than using new phenotypic data, the later analysis identified candidate immune exposures from TCR beta sequences and from how often those sequences occurred across donors. To decide whether each TCR beta V gene segment behaved as functional or pseudogenic, an earlier analysis of 587 of the donors relied on high-throughput TCR beta sequencing. Donor age, sex, ethnicity and CMV serostatus were compiled together with the repertoire data. In a later genetic analysis, genome-wide SNP genotypes for about 55% of the 666 donors were used, and that subset was treated as a discovery cohort. Every discovery cohort repertoire had been produced on one sequencing platform. Class I and class II HLA loci were covered by the typing at four-digit resolution. The number of donors typed differed by locus, with roughly 620-640 for A, B, C, DRB1 and DQB1, approximately 500 for DQA1, 606 for DPA1, and 472 for DPB1. Roughly 5 DR-DQ haplotypes were treated as single units for association and clustering because of strong linkage in the cohort. Across 398 genotyped donors of the cohort, an average of roughly 200,000 unique TCR beta nucleotide sequences per donor were sequenced, and roughly 20% of those sequences were non-productive.

The paper as a whole reports these results and caveats: The only immune exposure information available for the cohort was CMV serostatus. Only TCR beta chains were sequenced in this cohort, and the absence of alpha or paired-chain data limited detectable features. According to a later analysis, parvovirus B19, influenza, CMV and Epstein-Barr virus appeared linked to several top co-occurrence clusters. The earlier analysis of approximately 560 of the donors excluded 15 to 20 rarely observed V segments, including chromosome 9 orphons, because counts were too low. In a later analysis, most CMV-associated TCR beta chains were found to appear HLA-restricted, with HLA associations seemingly driven largely by CMV exposure. The study listed 150 to 200 TCR beta chains as associated with cytomegalovirus. V-gene and J-gene trimming of TCR beta chains was associated with a missense DCLRE1C variant in a later genetic analysis, and the association was replicated in an independent cohort. The authors suggested that the approach could potentially be extended to other disease states and immunological phenotypes. Broadly in line with IMGT annotations, most TCR beta V segments showed up in productive rearrangements about 87% or about 30% of the time in an earlier analysis of 587 of the donors. In a later analysis, the rate of TCR association differed among HLA loci, with DRB1 alleles having the most associated TCRs and HLA-C alleles having the fewest. In a later analysis, about 17,000 TCR beta sequences were associated with specific HLA alleles at a false discovery rate of 0.05. Most TCR sequences were seen in very few donors, while some public TCRs were found in many individuals. A further reported finding was that TCR beta sequences accurately predicted the HLA-A and HLA-B alleles for most subjects in the first cohort. Roughly uniform sequencing depth across donors was assumed in presence/absence analyses, although this assumption may not hold. Assigning TCR associations to individual alleles was difficult when HLA alleles, especially DR and DQ, strongly co-occurred. The classifier was reported to diagnose cytomegalovirus status with high specificity and sensitivity in both the original and validation cohorts. A cluster of highly shared sequence variants was judged likely to be a technical artifact of the sequencing pipeline. Because the 87-base-pair reads could not distinguish some IMGT-functional V segments, including TRBV6-2 and TRBV6-3, those segments were excluded. In a later analysis, HLA-associated TCR beta chains showed more clonal expansion and lower generation probabilities than non-associated chains that were equally common. Correlated functional status among segregating V segments might be attributable to linkage disequilibrium, but an unknown experimental factor could not be ruled out. Because HLA typing was unavailable for some donors at each locus, only the typed subset was used in association tests. In vitro tests confirmed that a few of the cytomegalovirus-associated TCR beta chains recognize cytomegalovirus antigens. According to a later genetic analysis, donors in an Asian-associated ancestry cluster had fewer N-insertions in productive TCRs than the roughly 700-donor mean.

In total, roughly 670 healthy bone marrow donors made up the cohort. At the time of sampling, all cohort members were nominally healthy, though unrecorded immune exposures were likely present. The donor was CMV seropositive and was included in the group of 250 to 350 seropositive cohort members. A peripheral blood sample was provided by each donor, and peripheral blood mononuclear cells were used for TCR beta sequencing. The Qiagen DNeasy Blood Extraction Kit was used to extract genomic DNA from the blood cell samples. The germline V gene (reference sequence) specifies MNHEY as CDR1 and SMNVEV as CDR2. The CDR3 numbers 17 residues from cysteine through phenylalanine. Just CDR3 DNA is preserved here, 51 bases in frame from base 1. V was cut back by 1 base and J by 0 bases, leaving a gap of 13 bases between them. About this clone: Its antigen remains unidentified. No per-base quality is available; no much larger clone lies one base away.

The library was produced with the immunoSEQ multiplex PCR assay. For the multiplex PCR, a mixture combining 60 forward primers for TCR Vbeta segments and 13 reverse primers for TCR Jbeta segments was used. The CDR3 region of rearranged TCR beta genes was amplified from genomic DNA by a multiplex PCR assay. Amplified TCR beta libraries were sequenced as 87-base-pair reads on the Illumina HiSeq System. From the authors' description of their analysis: A later analysis counted tens of millions of unique TCR beta chains across the 650 to 800 repertoires, and around 9.9 million of these chains were shared by at least two donors. A nearest-neighbor algorithm error-corrected the raw reads and collapsed the reads into unique sequences, merging closely related sequences to remove PCR and sequencing errors. CDR3 sequences were aligned to IMGT reference sequences to assign V, D and J gene segments. For a sequence to be retained, a match of at least six nucleotides was required to both a V gene segment and a J gene segment. Rearrangements were classified as productive when the CDR3 lacked stop codons and remained in frame with V and J, and all other rearrangements were classified as non-productive. Following IMGT convention, CDR3 was defined as the stretch from the second conserved V-encoded cysteine to the conserved J-encoded phenylalanine. The earlier analysis of roughly 590 of the donors excluded sequences that lacked an unambiguous match to a single V gene segment. In an earlier analysis of approximately 610 of the donors, V segments were called functional above 56.7% productive rearrangements and were called segregating when the between-donor standard deviation exceeded 5%. A statistical classification framework was built to diagnose cytomegalovirus status from the catalog of TCR beta chain sequences. In a later analysis, TCR nucleotide sequences were compared against IMGT/GENE-DB human TR gene sequences so that V and J genes could be assigned. A later analysis assigned CDR3 sequences and most-parsimonious VDJ recombination scenarios with the TCRdist pipeline. A later analysis defined each TCR beta chain by its CDR3 amino acid sequence plus V-gene family, and excluded reads lacking a unique V-gene family. As a way to deal with suspected cross-contamination and a sequencing artifact, a later analysis dropped 500 to 700 nucleotide sequences that were highly shared and had low generation probability. In a later analysis, a clonal expansion index was calculated for each public chain from normalized within-repertoire ranks of inferred template counts. A later analysis computed generation probabilities with a VDJ recombination model fitted to out-of-frame rearrangements, and checked the results against IGoR. A later analysis scored TCR-TCR, TCR-HLA and TCR-CMV co-occurrence with hypergeometric tests, applying a repertoire-size bias correction to TCR pairs. A later analysis estimated false discovery rates by permuting HLA or CMV assignments 20 times. A later analysis grouped co-occurring TCRs with DBSCAN, adding TCRdist sequence similarity when clustering within HLA-allele-positive subsets. Repertoires with fewer than 30,000 or more than 120,000 public chains were left out of co-occurrence clustering, as were five repertoires with anomalous nucleotide sharing. TCRdb provides this immuneACCESS table in a form limited to in-frame rearrangements. Some clones are lacking; in checked studies, under half of them reflect an unresolved V gene, and why the rest are absent is not known. V, J and clone size are those of that table, while D and trimming were read from the DNA. In all, the sample holds some 100,000 clones, and more than 75% of those were seen once. The leading ten clones occupy about 4.2% of the sample.

This chain joins TRBV27 to TRBJ1-5; TRBD1 is perhaps the D gene, given 5 matching bases. The sequencing input was PBMCs. This sequence was found in a woman in her 50s in good health and CMV-seropositive. This receptor carries the CDR3 CASSLFGRDYSNQPQHF. The nucleotides read TGTGCCAGCAGTTTATTCGGCCGGGACTATAGCAATCAGCCCCAGCATTTT.